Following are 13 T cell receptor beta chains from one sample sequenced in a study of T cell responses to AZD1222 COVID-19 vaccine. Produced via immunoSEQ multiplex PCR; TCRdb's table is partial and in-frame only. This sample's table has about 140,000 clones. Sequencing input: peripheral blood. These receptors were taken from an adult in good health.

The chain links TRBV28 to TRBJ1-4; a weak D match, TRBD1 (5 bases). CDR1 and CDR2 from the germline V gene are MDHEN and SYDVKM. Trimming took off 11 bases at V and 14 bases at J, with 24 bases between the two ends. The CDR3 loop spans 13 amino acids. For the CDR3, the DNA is TGTGCCCGCCGGGGGGGGGTATGGGAGAACCTGTTTTTT. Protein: CARRGGVWENLFF.

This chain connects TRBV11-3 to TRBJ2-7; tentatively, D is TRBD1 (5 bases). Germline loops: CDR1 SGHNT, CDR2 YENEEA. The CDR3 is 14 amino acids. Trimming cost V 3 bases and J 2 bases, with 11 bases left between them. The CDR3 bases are TGTGCCAGCAGCTTTAGCAGGGTAACCTACGAGCAGTACTTC. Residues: CASSFSRVTYEQYF.

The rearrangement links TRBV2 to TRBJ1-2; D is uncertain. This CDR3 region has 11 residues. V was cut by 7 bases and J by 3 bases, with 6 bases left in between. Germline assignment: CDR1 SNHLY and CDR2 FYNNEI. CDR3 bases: TGTGCCAGCAATGCGTACTATGGCTACACCTTC. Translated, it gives CASNAYYGYTF.

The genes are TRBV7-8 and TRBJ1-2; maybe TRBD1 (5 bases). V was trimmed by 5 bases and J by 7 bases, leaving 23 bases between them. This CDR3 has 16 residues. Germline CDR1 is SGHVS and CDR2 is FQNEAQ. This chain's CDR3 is CASSPSGGTSSPGYTF. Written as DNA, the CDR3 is TGTGCCAGCAGCCCTTCTGGGGGGACTTCTTCCCCTGGCTACACCTTC.

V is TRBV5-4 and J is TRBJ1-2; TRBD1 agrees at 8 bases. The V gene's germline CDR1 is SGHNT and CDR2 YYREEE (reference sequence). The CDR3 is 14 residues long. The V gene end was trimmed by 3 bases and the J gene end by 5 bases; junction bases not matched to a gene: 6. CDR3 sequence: CASSSDRALYGYTF. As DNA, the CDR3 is TGTGCCAGCAGCTCGGACAGGGCGCTTTATGGCTACACCTTC.

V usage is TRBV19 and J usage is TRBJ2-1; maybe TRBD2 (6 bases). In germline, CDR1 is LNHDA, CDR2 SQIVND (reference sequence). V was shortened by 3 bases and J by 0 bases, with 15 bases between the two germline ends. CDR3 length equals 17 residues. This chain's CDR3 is CASSILLLGGSYNEQFF. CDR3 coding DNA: TGTGCCAGTAGTATCCTTCTACTCGGGGGCTCCTACAATGAGCAGTTCTTC.

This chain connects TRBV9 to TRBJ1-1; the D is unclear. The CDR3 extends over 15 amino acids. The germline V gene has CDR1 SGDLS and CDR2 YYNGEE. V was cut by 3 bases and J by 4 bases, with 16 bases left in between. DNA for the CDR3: TGTGCCAGCAGCGGCCCCGGACCGGGCGCCACTGAAGCTTTCTTT. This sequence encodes CASSGPGPGATEAFF. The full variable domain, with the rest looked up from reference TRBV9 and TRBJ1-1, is DSGVTQTPKHLITATGQRVTLRCSPRSGDLSVYWYQQSLDQGLQFLIQYYNGEERAKGNILERFSAQQFPDLHSELNLSSLELGDSALYFCASSGPGPGATEAFFGQGTRLTVV.

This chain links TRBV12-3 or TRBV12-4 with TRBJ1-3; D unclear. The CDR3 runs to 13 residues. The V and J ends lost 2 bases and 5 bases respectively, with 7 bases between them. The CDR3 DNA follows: TGTGCCAGCAGTTTATCCAGTAGAAACACCATATATTTT. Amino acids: CASSLSSRNTIYF.

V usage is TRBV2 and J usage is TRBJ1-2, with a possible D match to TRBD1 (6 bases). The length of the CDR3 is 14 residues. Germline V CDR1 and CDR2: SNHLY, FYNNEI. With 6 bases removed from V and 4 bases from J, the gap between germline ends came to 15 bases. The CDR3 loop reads CASRASGGPYGYTF. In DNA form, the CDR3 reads TGTGCCAGCAGAGCCTCCGGGGGGCCCTATGGCTACACCTTC.

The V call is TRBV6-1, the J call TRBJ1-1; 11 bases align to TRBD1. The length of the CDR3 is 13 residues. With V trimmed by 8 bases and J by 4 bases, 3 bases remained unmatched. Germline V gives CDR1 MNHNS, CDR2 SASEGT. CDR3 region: CASRDRGSTEAFF. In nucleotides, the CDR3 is TGTGCCAGCCGGGACAGGGGGTCCACTGAAGCTTTCTTT.

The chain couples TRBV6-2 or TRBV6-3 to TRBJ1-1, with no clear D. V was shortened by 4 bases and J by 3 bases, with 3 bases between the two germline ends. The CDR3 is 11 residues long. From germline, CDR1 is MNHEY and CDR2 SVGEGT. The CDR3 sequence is CASSWDTEAFF. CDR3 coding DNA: TGTGCCAGCAGTTGGGACACTGAAGCTTTCTTT.

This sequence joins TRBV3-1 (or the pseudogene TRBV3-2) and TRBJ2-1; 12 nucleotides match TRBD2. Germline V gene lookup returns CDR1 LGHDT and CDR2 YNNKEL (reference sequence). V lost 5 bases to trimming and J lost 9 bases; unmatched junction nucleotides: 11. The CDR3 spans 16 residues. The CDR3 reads CASSSTSGGSLGEQFF. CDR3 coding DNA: TGTGCCAGCAGCTCAACTAGCGGGGGGTCACTCGGTGAGCAGTTCTTC.

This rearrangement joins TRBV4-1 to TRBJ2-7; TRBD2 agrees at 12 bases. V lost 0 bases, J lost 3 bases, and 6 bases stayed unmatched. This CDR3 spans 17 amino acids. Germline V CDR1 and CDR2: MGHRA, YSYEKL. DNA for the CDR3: TGCGCCAGCAGCCAAGATGCTCTAGCGGGGGGGATCTACGAGCAGTACTTC. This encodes CASSQDALAGGIYEQYF.